This TCR beta chain was captured in a study of T cell responses to AZD1222 COVID-19 vaccine. Second doses were pooled across both intervals (about 4 or about 12 weeks). TCRdb's copy holds only in-frame clones and misses some; the assay was immunoSEQ multiplex PCR. The sample lists approximately 140,000 clones, roughly 90% occurring once. Germline V gene data show CDR1 as SGHRS and CDR2 as YFSETQ. V was cut by 4 bases and J by 8 bases, with 21 bases left in between. The CDR3 extends over 15 amino acids. This receptor was identified in an adult who received the AZD1222 COVID-19 vaccine. Here the sequenced sample was peripheral blood, taken 28 days after the second AZD1222 dose. The chain has TRBV5-1 and TRBJ1-2; D is unclear. The CDR3 nucleotides read TGCGCCAGCAGCGGATCGGACGGTGGAGTTATCGGCTACACCTTC. Translated: CASSGSDGGVIGYTF.